This is a list of T cell receptor beta chains from one sample in a study of blood T cell repertoires in COVID-19. The data were produced by immunoSEQ multiplex PCR, yet TCRdb's version contains in-frame clones alone and is incomplete. The data show about 68,000 clones, roughly 89% seen once. Specimen: peripheral blood. The receptors were gathered from a man aged 50-60 years with active COVID-19. Each CDR3 is given with its conserved first and last residue. Fields, in order: J gene, V gene, clone size, D gene, CDR3 DNA, CDR3 protein. D genes are given only for firm matches. The size entry is marked missing in some rows and otherwise reads once, few, many or a size class.

J gene: TRBJ1-5; V gene: TRBV7-6; clone size: .; D gene: .; CDR3 DNA: TGTGCCAGCAGCCCAGGGGATAGTCAGCCCCAGCATTTT; CDR3 protein: CASSPGDSQPQHF
J gene: TRBJ1-4; V gene: TRBV2; clone size: .; D gene: .; CDR3 DNA: TGTGCCAGCAGTTCTTCCTGGGGAGGCGAAAAACTGTTTTTT; CDR3 protein: CASSSSWGGEKLFF
J gene: TRBJ2-2; V gene: TRBV13; clone size: .; D gene: TRBD2; CDR3 DNA: TGTGCCAGCAGCTTAGGCGGGGGGGCCCCCACCGGGGAGCTGTTTTTT; CDR3 protein: CASSLGGGAPTGELFF
J gene: TRBJ2-3; V gene: TRBV9; clone size: .; D gene: TRBD2; CDR3 DNA: TGTGCCAGCAGCGTAGTCGGTAGCGGGGGACCCACAGATACGCAGTATTTT; CDR3 protein: CASSVVGSGGPTDTQYF
J gene: TRBJ2-7; V gene: TRBV27; clone size: .; D gene: .; CDR3 DNA: TGTGCCAGCAGTTCAGAGGTCGGCGAGCAGTACTTC; CDR3 protein: CASSSEVGEQYF
J gene: TRBJ2-3; V gene: TRBV4-3; clone size: .; D gene: .; CDR3 DNA: TGCGCCAGCAGCCAAGATAGAACTAGTTTTGATACGCAGTATTTT; CDR3 protein: CASSQDRTSFDTQYF
J gene: TRBJ1-5; V gene: TRBV25-1; clone size: .; D gene: .; CDR3 DNA: TGTGCCAGCAGTGAGCAGTCTGGCAATCAGCCCCAGCATTTT; CDR3 protein: CASSEQSGNQPQHF
J gene: TRBJ2-7; V gene: TRBV27; clone size: .; D gene: TRBD2; CDR3 DNA: TGTGCCAGCAGTTTAAAGCGGGGAAATTACGAGCAGTACTTC; CDR3 protein: CASSLKRGNYEQYF
J gene: TRBJ1-5; V gene: TRBV6-2/TRBV6-3; clone size: .; D gene: .; CDR3 DNA: TGTGCCAGCAGCCCTGACAGGACTGATCAGCCCCAGCATTTT; CDR3 protein: CASSPDRTDQPQHF
J gene: TRBJ2-7; V gene: TRBV2; clone size: .; D gene: TRBD1; CDR3 DNA: TGTGCCAGCAGAGGTGCCGGGACAGGCCGCTACGAGCAGTACTTC; CDR3 protein: CASRGAGTGRYEQYF
J gene: TRBJ1-4; V gene: TRBV2; clone size: once; D gene: .; CDR3 DNA: TGTGCCAGCATCGGACAGTCCAAGAATGAAAAACTGTTTTTT; CDR3 protein: CASIGQSKNEKLFF
J gene: TRBJ1-6; V gene: TRBV2; clone size: .; D gene: TRBD1; CDR3 DNA: TGTGCCAGCAGTGAACTACAGGGGGATAATTCACCCCTCCACTTT; CDR3 protein: CASSELQGDNSPLHF
J gene: TRBJ2-6; V gene: TRBV5-1; clone size: .; D gene: .; CDR3 DNA: TGCGCCAGCAGCTACAGGGTCTCTGGGGCCAACGTCCTGACTTTC; CDR3 protein: CASSYRVSGANVLTF
J gene: TRBJ2-2; V gene: TRBV11-2; clone size: .; D gene: TRBD2; CDR3 DNA: TGTGCCAGCAGCTCTGCCGGGACTAGCCCTACCGGGGAGCTGTTTTTT; CDR3 protein: CASSSAGTSPTGELFF
J gene: TRBJ1-1; V gene: TRBV19; clone size: .; D gene: .; CDR3 DNA: TGTGCCAGCTTGACTAGAAGGGGAGAAGCTTTCTTT; CDR3 protein: CASLTRRGEAFF
J gene: TRBJ1-1; V gene: TRBV6-1; clone size: .; D gene: TRBD1; CDR3 DNA: TGTGCCAGCAGTGCTCGGAACAGGGACAGGGGAACTGAAGCTTTCTTT; CDR3 protein: CASSARNRDRGTEAFF
J gene: TRBJ1-3; V gene: TRBV11-2; clone size: .; D gene: .; CDR3 DNA: TGTGCCAGCAGCTTAGTTCGCGACTCTGGAAACACCATATATTTT; CDR3 protein: CASSLVRDSGNTIYF
J gene: TRBJ2-2; V gene: TRBV6-5; clone size: .; D gene: .; CDR3 DNA: TGTGCCAGCAGTCTTCCCGGGCAGGGGACCGGGGAGCTGTTTTTT; CDR3 protein: CASSLPGQGTGELFF
J gene: TRBJ1-1; V gene: TRBV10-3; clone size: .; D gene: .; CDR3 DNA: TGTGCCATCAGTGGACAGGTGGCAGGGGAAGAAGCTTTCTTT; CDR3 protein: CAISGQVAGEEAFF
J gene: TRBJ1-1; V gene: TRBV6-2/TRBV6-3; clone size: once; D gene: TRBD1; CDR3 DNA: TGTGCCAGCAGTTACGGACAGGGCGACACTGAAGCTTTCTTT; CDR3 protein: CASSYGQGDTEAFF
J gene: TRBJ1-2; V gene: TRBV11-2; clone size: .; D gene: TRBD1; CDR3 DNA: TGTGCCAGCAGCTTTCAGGGGGTCGGATATGGCTACACCTTC; CDR3 protein: CASSFQGVGYGYTF
J gene: TRBJ2-3; V gene: TRBV11-2; clone size: .; D gene: .; CDR3 DNA: TGTGCCAGCCTATCATCGGGGACAGATACGCAGTATTTT; CDR3 protein: CASLSSGTDTQYF
J gene: TRBJ1-6; V gene: TRBV19; clone size: few; D gene: .; CDR3 DNA: TGTGCCAGTAGTATATCTGGGAGCTCCTATAATTCACCCCTCCACTTT; CDR3 protein: CASSISGSSYNSPLHF